This passage covers 30 T cell receptor beta chains from one sample sequenced in a study of T-cell reconstitution after alpha-beta-depleted transplantation in children. The TCRbeta library incorporated unique molecular identifiers. TCRdb itself ran the PCR reads through MiXCR, one entry per CDR3 protein. The table shows 700,000 to 850,000 distinct CDR3 sequences, with 16% occurring only once. Sequences were derived from PBMCs, mostly from graft donor cells, sampled 360 days after TCRalphabeta/CD19-depleted stem cell transplant. The receptors were sampled from a male patient between 10 and 17 years old who had a stem cell transplant for acute lymphoblastic leukemia, so the T cells may come from the graft donor.

This clonotype has just a few counts. The rearrangement joins TRBV20-1 to TRBJ2-1, with 10 bases matching TRBD2. After removal of 1 base from V and 2 bases from J, the junction contained 2 bases not matched to a gene. The length of the CDR3 is 15 residues. Germline V gene data show CDR1 as DFQATT and CDR2 as SNEGSKA (reference sequence). CDR3 loop: CSARGGLAPYNEQFF. The CDR3 region has the DNA TGCAGTGCTAGAGGGGGACTAGCGCCCTACAATGAGCAGTTCTTC.

The chain combines TRBV18 with TRBJ1-1; 7 bases match TRBD1. This CDR3 region has 15 residues. Germline-derived CDR1 and CDR2 are KGHSH and LQKENI. Trimming cost V 4 bases and J 1 base; bases outside gene matches: 6. The CDR3 reads CASSQLGQQNTEAFF. Here the CDR3 DNA reads TGTGCCAGCTCACAACTGGGACAGCAGAACACTGAAGCTTTCTTT. Complete variable domain (other parts from reference TRBV18 and TRBJ1-1): NAGVMQNPRHLVRRRGQEARLRCSPMKGHSHVYWYRQLPEEGLKFMVYLQKENIIDESGMPKERFSAEFPKEGPSILRIQQVVRGDSAAYFCASSQLGQQNTEAFFGQGTRLTVV.

The chain combines TRBV25-1 with TRBJ2-3, with TRBD2 as a possible D gene (6 bases). CDR1 and CDR2 (germline): MGHDK, SYGVNS. This CDR3 has 19 residues. V was clipped by 4 bases and J by 5 bases, with 28 bases between them. The CDR3 region is CASSAKKGYQRRDLDTQYF. The CDR3 DNA follows: TGTGCCAGCAGTGCAAAAAAGGGATACCAACGGCGGGACTTAGATACGCAGTATTTT.

This clonotype was recorded a few times. V is TRBV29-1 and J is TRBJ1-5; the match to TRBD1 covers 9 bases. This CDR3 comprises 16 residues. Per the germline V gene, CDR1 is SQVTM and CDR2 is ANQGSEA. V was clipped by 6 bases and J by 2 bases; unmatched bases: 11. Here the CDR3 DNA reads TGCAGCGTGGACCAATTACAGGGGGCGCGCAATCAGCCCCAGCATTTT. This translates into CSVDQLQGARNQPQHF.

A few counts support this clonotype. As DNA, the CDR3 is TGTGCCAGCAGCGTATCCACTGTCGAGGAGTTCACCTTC. Translating gives CASSVSTVEEFTF. The genes are TRBV9 and TRBJ1-2; D uncertain. There are 13 residues in the CDR3. The germline gives CDR1 SGDLS, CDR2 YYNGEE. Trimming shortened V by 1 base and J by 13 bases, and 17 bases separated the two germline ends.

There are a few counts of this clonotype. The J gene is TRBJ1-4, the V gene TRBV12-3 or TRBV12-4; 10 nucleotides agree with TRBD1. This CDR3 spans 15 amino acids. The V and J ends lost 2 bases and 8 bases, in that order; junction bases with no gene match: 5. The DNA of the CDR3 is TGTGCCAGCAGTTTACGAAGACAGGGGGCAGAAAAACTGTTTTTT. Amino acids: CASSLRRQGAEKLFF.

This clonotype was detected a few times. This sequence joins TRBV12-3 or TRBV12-4 and TRBJ2-1; D is unclear. Trimming stripped 6 bases from V and 5 bases from J, with 11 bases between. The CDR3 is 13 residues long. This chain's CDR3 is CASRDGPDNEQFF. The CDR3 bases are TGTGCCAGCAGAGACGGACCCGACAATGAGCAGTTCTTC.

This chain connects TRBV4-1 to TRBJ1-3, with D possibly TRBD1 on 5 matching bases. CDR1 and CDR2 (germline): MGHRA, YSYEKL. V was cut by 2 bases and J by 3 bases, with 11 bases left in between. CDR3 length: 15 residues. CDR3 amino acids: CASSQPRDVGNTIYF. The CDR3 region has the DNA TGCGCCAGCAGCCAACCACGGGACGTTGGAAACACCATATATTTT.

The chain combines TRBV2 with TRBJ2-5; possibly TRBD1 for D (6 bases). Germline values: CDR1 SNHLY, CDR2 FYNNEI. This CDR3 contains 15 residues. V was trimmed by 2 bases and J by 1 base, leaving 11 bases between them. CDR3 loop: CASSEIQDSQETQYF. CDR3 DNA: TGTGCCAGCAGTGAAATACAGGACAGCCAAGAGACCCAGTACTTC.

This clonotype was detected a few times. The rearrangement joins TRBV10-3 to TRBJ1-2; D possibly corresponds to TRBD1 (5 bases). The V gene lost 3 bases and the J gene lost 3 bases, with 11 bases spanning the gap. CDR1 is ENHRY and CDR2 is SYGVKD in the germline V gene. The CDR3 has 14 amino acids. CDR3 amino acids: CAISDGDAYYGYTF. CDR3 sequence (DNA): TGTGCCATCAGTGACGGGGACGCTTACTATGGCTACACCTTC.

The V call is TRBV7-3, the J call TRBJ1-1; D is perhaps TRBD1 (5 bases). This CDR3 has 14 residues. In germline, CDR1 is SGHTA, CDR2 FQGTGA. V shed 5 bases and J shed 4 bases, with 14 bases lying between them. For the CDR3, the DNA is TGTGCCAGCAGCCCAGATAGTAGGGGCACTGAAGCTTTCTTT. Amino acids: CASSPDSRGTEAFF.

The J gene is TRBJ2-7, the V gene TRBV5-1; TRBD1 is a possible D gene (6 bases). V was pared by 0 bases and J by 0 bases, with 13 bases between. The CDR3 consists of 16 residues. The germline gives CDR1 SGHRS, CDR2 YFSETQ. CDR3 sequence reads: CASSLESRTVSYEQYF. CDR3 bases: TGCGCCAGCAGCTTGGAATCCAGGACAGTCTCCTACGAGCAGTACTTC.

The chain joins TRBV7-2 to TRBJ2-1; 8 positions match TRBD2. The CDR3 is made up of 14 amino acids. Germline V gene lookup returns CDR1 SGHTA and CDR2 FQGNSA. Losses at the gene ends were 8 bases for V and 8 bases for J; bases not matched to a gene: 11. CDR3 nucleotides: TGTGCCAGCGTCGGGCGGGAGGAAGGCGATGAGCAGTTCTTC. Translation: CASVGREEGDEQFF.

V is TRBV29-1 and J is TRBJ2-2, with D perhaps matching TRBD2 (6 bases). Trimming stripped 3 bases from V and 7 bases from J, with 12 bases between. CDR1 SQVTM and CDR2 ANQGSEA come from the germline V gene. The CDR3 totals 13 residues. This chain's CDR3 is CSVEGGPLGELFF. The CDR3, as DNA: TGCAGCGTTGAGGGGGGTCCCCTCGGGGAGCTGTTTTTT.

The gene calls are TRBV12-3 or TRBV12-4 and TRBJ2-7; 13 bases are shared with TRBD2. The CDR3 consists of 17 residues. The junction had 10 bases not matched to a gene; V was cut back by 4 bases and J by 4 bases. This CDR3 reads CASSSPLLAGGRYEQYF. The CDR3 nucleotides read TGTGCCAGCAGTTCCCCCCTACTAGCGGGAGGGAGGTACGAGCAGTACTTC.

This clonotype was seen a handful of times. The chain uses TRBV5-1 and TRBJ1-2; D call uncertain. Germline loops: CDR1 SGHRS, CDR2 YFSETQ. V gave up 1 base and J gave up 4 bases, with 11 bases separating them. The CDR3 totals 14 residues. The CDR3 DNA follows: TGCGCCAGCAGCTTGTATCGGGCAACCTATGGCTACACCTTC. It specifies CASSLYRATYGYTF.

This clonotype has just a few counts. The chain has TRBV28 and TRBJ2-3; D possibly corresponds to TRBD1 (6 bases). The CDR3 loop spans 15 amino acids. CDR1 and CDR2 from the germline V gene are MDHEN and SYDVKM. V lost 6 bases and J lost 1, with 14 bases in between. CDR3 sequence: CASRPGWGRTDTQYF. CDR3 nucleotides: TGTGCCAGCAGACCTGGGTGGGGGCGCACAGATACGCAGTATTTT.

V is TRBV5-1 and J is TRBJ2-2; D possibly corresponds to TRBD1 (6 bases). V was trimmed by 1 base and J by 7 bases, leaving 8 bases between them. CDR1 is SGHRS and CDR2 is YFSETQ in the germline V gene. This CDR3 has 13 amino acids. For the CDR3, the DNA is TGCGCCAGCAGCTTGTCAGGGGTCGGGGAGCTGTTTTTT. Residues: CASSLSGVGELFF.

The genes are TRBV24-1 and TRBJ1-2, with unresolved D. Trimming took off 3 bases at V and 4 bases at J, with 11 bases between the two ends. Germline V gene lookup returns CDR1 KGHDR and CDR2 SFDVKD. The CDR3 spans 14 residues. CDR3 region: CATSDPGKGYGYTF. The CDR3 DNA reads TGTGCCACCAGTGATCCGGGGAAGGGCTATGGCTACACCTTC.

The J gene is TRBJ1-5, the V gene TRBV28; perhaps TRBD1 as D (6 bases). The CDR3 is 15 residues long. In germline, CDR1 is MDHEN, CDR2 SYDVKM. Trimming shortened V by 6 bases and J by 2 bases, and 14 bases separated the two germline ends. DNA for the CDR3: TGTGCCAGCAGACCAGGGGCGTACGGCAATCAGCCCCAGCATTTT. Translating gives CASRPGAYGNQPQHF.

There are a few counts of this clonotype. The chain recombines TRBV5-1 with TRBJ2-7; 11 bases agree with TRBD2. The J segment lost 5 bases and the V segment lost 2 bases, leaving 6 bases of the junction unmatched. The CDR3 is made up of 15 amino acids. CDR1 and CDR2 (germline): SGHRS, YFSETQ. The CDR3 is CASSLASGRINEQYF. The CDR3 DNA reads as TGCGCCAGCAGCTTAGCTAGCGGGAGGATTAACGAGCAGTACTTC.

This chain's CDR3 is CASSALREGDGANVLTF. The CDR3 DNA sequence: TGTGCCAGCAGTGCGTTAAGGGAGGGTGACGGGGCCAACGTCCTGACTTTC. The rearrangement joins TRBV6-1 to TRBJ2-6; TRBD2 agrees at 7 bases. CDR1 is MNHNS and CDR2 is SASEGT in the germline V gene. The CDR3 covers 17 residues. V shed 4 bases and J 4 bases; nucleotides not matched to a gene: 10.

This clonotype has more than one count but fewer than ten. The rearrangement uses TRBV12-3 or TRBV12-4 and TRBJ1-5; 11 nucleotides align to TRBD1. V shed 5 bases and J 7 bases; nucleotides not matched to a gene: 4. This CDR3 spans 14 amino acids. The CDR3, as DNA: TGTGCCAGCAGTCTGGACAGGGGGCCCCAGCCCCAGCATTTT. Protein sequence: CASSLDRGPQPQHF.

This clonotype was observed many times. The V and J genes are TRBV7-3 and TRBJ2-2; TRBD1 is a possible D gene (6 bases). This CDR3 has 16 residues. Trimming stripped 1 base from V and 2 bases from J, with 11 bases between. Germline values: CDR1 SGHTA, CDR2 FQGTGA. The CDR3 region has the DNA TGTGCCAGCAGCTTAAGATACAGGGTAAACACCGGGGAGCTGTTTTTT. Protein sequence: CASSLRYRVNTGELFF.

This chain joins TRBV6-6 and TRBJ2-5; D is possibly TRBD2 (5 bases). Germline loops: CDR1 MNHNY, CDR2 SVGAGI (reference sequence). Trimming removed 6 bases at V and 5 bases at J, with 13 bases between. CDR3 length: 13 amino acids. CDR3 DNA: TGTGCCAGCAGAGGCGCGGACTGGGAGACCCAGTACTTC. As protein: CASRGADWETQYF.

This clonotype has at least ten counts. The chain employs TRBV6-4 and TRBJ2-3; TRBD2 aligns across 9 bases. Germline values: CDR1 MRHNA, CDR2 SNTAGT. The length of the CDR3 is 16 residues. V lost 0 bases and J lost 2; bases outside the gene matches: 3. This CDR3 reads CASSDSSGGYTDTQYF. The CDR3 DNA sequence: TGTGCCAGCAGTGACTCTAGCGGGGGATACACAGATACGCAGTATTTT.

This clonotype showed up many times. The rearrangement joins TRBV27 to TRBJ2-3; TRBD1 aligns across 8 bases. The V gene's germline CDR1 is MNHEY and CDR2 SMNVEV (reference sequence). The trim removed 5 bases at V and 1 base at J, leaving 8 bases unmatched. This CDR3 contains 16 residues. The DNA for the CDR3 is TGTGCCAGCAGTCACCTGACAGGGGCCGGCACAGATACGCAGTATTTT. It is translated as CASSHLTGAGTDTQYF.

In its sample, this clonotype was seen a few times. The chain employs TRBV30 and TRBJ2-3; D remains ambiguous. Germline V CDR1 and CDR2: GTSNPN, SVGIG (reference sequence). The length of the CDR3 is 13 residues. Trimming took off 8 bases at V and 0 bases at J, with 12 bases between the two ends. Here the CDR3 DNA reads TGTGCCGGCATAAGGGTTAGCACAGATACGCAGTATTTT. Protein sequence: CAGIRVSTDTQYF.

V gene TRBV7-9 combines with J gene TRBJ2-5; 12 bases align to TRBD2. CDR1 SEHNR and CDR2 FQNEAQ come from the germline V gene (reference sequence). The junction had 8 bases not matched to a gene; V was cut back by 4 bases and J by 2 bases. The CDR3 loop spans 17 amino acids. CDR3 protein: CASSSRLAGVRQETQYF. DNA of the CDR3: TGTGCCAGCAGCTCTAGACTAGCGGGAGTGAGGCAAGAGACCCAGTACTTC.

The sample holds a few counts of this clonotype. The chain recombines TRBV7-9 with TRBJ2-3, with 8 bases matching TRBD2. The length of the CDR3 is 15 residues. V gave up 4 bases and J gave up 3 bases; unmatched junction bases: 6. CDR1 is SEHNR, CDR2 FQNEAQ, per germline (reference sequence). The CDR3 sequence is CASSSIAGRTDTQYF. The CDR3, as DNA: TGTGCCAGCAGCTCAATAGCGGGACGTACAGATACGCAGTATTTT.